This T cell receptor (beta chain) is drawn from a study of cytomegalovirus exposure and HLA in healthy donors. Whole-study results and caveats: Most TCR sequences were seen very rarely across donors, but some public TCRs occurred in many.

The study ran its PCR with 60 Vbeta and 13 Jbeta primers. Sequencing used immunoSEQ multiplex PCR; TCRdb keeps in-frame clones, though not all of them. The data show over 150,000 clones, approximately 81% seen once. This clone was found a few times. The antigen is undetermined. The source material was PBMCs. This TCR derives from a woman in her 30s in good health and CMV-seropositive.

In DNA, the CDR3 is TGTGCCAGCAGCCCAGGGACTAGCGGGGGGGGCTACAATGAGCAGTTCTTC. Translating it yields CASSPGTSGGGYNEQFF. The V gene is TRBV7-2, the J gene TRBJ2-1; 16 bases are a match to TRBD2. The germline V gene encodes CDR1 SGHTA and CDR2 FQGNSA. The CDR3 is 17 residues long. V was pared by 5 bases and J by 3 bases, with 4 bases of the junction left unmatched.